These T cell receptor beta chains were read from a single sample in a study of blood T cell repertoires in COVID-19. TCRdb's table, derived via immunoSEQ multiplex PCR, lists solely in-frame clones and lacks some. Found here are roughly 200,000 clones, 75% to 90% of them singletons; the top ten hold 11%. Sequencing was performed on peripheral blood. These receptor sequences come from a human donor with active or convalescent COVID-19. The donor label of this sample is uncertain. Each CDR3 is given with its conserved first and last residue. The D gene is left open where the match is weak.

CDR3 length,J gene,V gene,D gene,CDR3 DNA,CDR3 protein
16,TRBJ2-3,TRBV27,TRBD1,TGTGCCAGCAGTTTACGTAGGACAGGGGTTTCAGATACGCAGTATTTT,CASSLRRTGVSDTQYF
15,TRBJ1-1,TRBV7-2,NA,TGTGCCAGCAGCTTAGCGCTCGGAGGGCGCACTGAAGCTTTCTTT,CASSLALGGRTEAFF
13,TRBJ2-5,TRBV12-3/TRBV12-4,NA,TGTGCCAGCAGTTTTCATTTTGAAGAGACCCAGTACTTC,CASSFHFEETQYF
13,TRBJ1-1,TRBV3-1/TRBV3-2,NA,TGTGCCAGCAACGGTGAGTTGAACACTGAAGCTTTCTTT,CASNGELNTEAFF
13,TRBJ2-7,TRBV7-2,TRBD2,TGTGCCAGCAGTTCGAGCGGGGGGGGTTTTGCGTACTTC,CASSSSGGGFAYF
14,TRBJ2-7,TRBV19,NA,TGTGCCAGTAGTATCGGGACAAGCTCCTACGAGCAGTACTTC,CASSIGTSSYEQYF
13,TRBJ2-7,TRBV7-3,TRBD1,TGTGCCAGCAGCTTACAGACAGGGGGCGAGCAGTACTTC,CASSLQTGGEQYF
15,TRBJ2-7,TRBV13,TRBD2,TGTGCCAGCAGCAGGACTAGCGGGAGGAATTACGAGCAGTACTTC,CASSRTSGRNYEQYF
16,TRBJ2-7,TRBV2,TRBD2,TGTGCCAGCAGGGACTTCCCTAGCGGAGGCCCCTACGAGCAGTACTTC,CASRDFPSGGPYEQYF
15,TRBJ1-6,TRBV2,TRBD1,TGTGCCAGCAAGGGATCGGGACAGAGAAATTCACCCCTCCACTTT,CASKGSGQRNSPLHF
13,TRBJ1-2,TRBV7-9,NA,TGTGCCAGCAGCTTAGGGGCAGGGAATGGCTACACCTTC,CASSLGAGNGYTF